This note documents a single T cell receptor beta chain sequence. Its specificity is unknown. 60 Vbeta and 13 Jbeta primers were used in PCR. Repertoires were generated with immunoSEQ multiplex PCR, while TCRdb's copy carries only in-frame clones and drops some. This specimen shows 150,000 or so clones; the ten leading clones hold about 1.5%. This specimen belongs to a study of cytomegalovirus exposure and HLA in healthy donors. Study-wide findings and caveats: As a later analysis revealed, the rate of TCR association differed by HLA locus, with DRB1 most and HLA-C fewest.

The ends were cut back, 4 bases at V and 1 base at J, with 15 bases in the middle. In germline, CDR1 is SGHDT, CDR2 YYEEEE. This CDR3 is 16 amino acids long. The sequence derives from a woman aged 40 to 50 in good health and CMV-seropositive. Material: PBMCs. The chain recombines TRBV5-6 with TRBJ1-5, with a possible D match to TRBD1 (5 bases). The CDR3 nucleotides are TGTGCCAGCAGCCCGGACGGGGGGGGGAGCAATCAGCCCCAGCATTTT. Its translation: CASSPDGGGSNQPQHF.